This T cell receptor (beta chain) appears in the sequencing data of a study of cytotoxic CD8 clonotypes in ibrutinib-treated CLL. Whole-study context: Around 25 partial and 2 complete responses; at median 68 months, about 14 remitted, roughly 12 progressed.

PBMCs were cryopreserved, and 1.5 to 2.5 micrograms of genomic DNA from them went into TCR beta libraries. The planned depth of sequencing spanned 1 in 200,000 to 1 in 1 million T cells. The data were produced by immunoSEQ multiplex PCR, yet TCRdb's version contains in-frame clones alone and is incomplete. In the table there are about 5,100 clones, more than 60% of which are singletons. The CDR3 totals 13 residues. V lost 4 bases and J lost 3; bases outside the gene matches: 2. CDR1 and CDR2 from the germline V gene are ENHRY and SYGVKD. This clone is deemed medium-sized. Its antigen is unidentified. General study results and limits: At the start, clonality exceeded age-matched healthy donors and followed circulating CD8+ T-cell counts.

Sequenced material: PBMCs, taken before ibrutinib treatment. The TCR comes from a human donor with chronic lymphocytic leukemia. This chain joins TRBV10-3 and TRBJ2-5, with TRBD1 matching over 7 bases. The CDR3 region is CAISGGQKETQYF. CDR3 coding DNA: TGTGCCATCAGTGGGGGACAGAAAGAGACCCAGTACTTC.